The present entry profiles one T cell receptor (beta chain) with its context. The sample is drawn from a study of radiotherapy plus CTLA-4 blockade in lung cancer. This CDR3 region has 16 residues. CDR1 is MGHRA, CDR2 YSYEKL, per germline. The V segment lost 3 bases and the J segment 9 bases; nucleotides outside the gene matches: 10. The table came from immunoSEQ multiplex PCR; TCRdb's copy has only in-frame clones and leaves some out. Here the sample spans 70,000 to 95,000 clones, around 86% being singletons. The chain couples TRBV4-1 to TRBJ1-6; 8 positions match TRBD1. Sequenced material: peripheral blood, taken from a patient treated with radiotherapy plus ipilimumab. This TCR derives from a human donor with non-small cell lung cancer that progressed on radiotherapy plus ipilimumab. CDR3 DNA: TGCGCCAGCAGCCACCCGGGACAGGTGCGGGGTTCACCCCTCCACTTT. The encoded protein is CASSHPGQVRGSPLHF.